This TCR beta chain was identified during a study of identifying expanded T cells in peripheral blood. To note about this clone: Its antigen is not identified.

Collection occurred without any documented infections or immune events in donors. Overall study results and limits: About 1.3 clones differed between technical replicates, versus about 17 and 20 over time. Approximately two-week clone count variance significantly increased as total template count grew.

Per the germline V gene, CDR1 is SGHRS and CDR2 is YFSETQ. The CDR3 spans 14 residues. The J segment lost 4 bases and the V segment lost 4 bases, leaving 3 bases of the junction unmatched. Measured with immunoSEQ multiplex PCR; TCRdb has only the in-frame clones, and not every one. Of some 130,000 clones listed, 70% to 90% are singletons. V is TRBV5-1 and J is TRBJ2-5; 11 bases match TRBD2. Sample: blood. The receptor comes from a person aged 18 to 69 in good health. CDR3 in amino acids: CASSPGLAGETQYF. The CDR3 region has the DNA TGCGCCAGCAGCCCCGGACTAGCGGGAGAGACCCAGTACTTC.